One sample yielded the 10 T cell receptor beta chains listed below, sequenced in a study of cytomegalovirus exposure and HLA in healthy donors. The PCR had 60 Vbeta and 13 Jbeta primers. Produced via immunoSEQ multiplex PCR; TCRdb's table is partial and in-frame only. The sample records approximately 90,000 clones, about 85% being singletons. Material for sequencing was PBMCs. These receptors were collected from a man in his forties in good health and CMV-seropositive.

V is TRBV18 and J is TRBJ2-7; the D is unclear. Trimming removed 3 bases from V and 6 bases from J, with 15 bases in between. The CDR3 loop spans 14 amino acids. Germline lookup yields CDR1 KGHSH and CDR2 LQKENI. CDR3 in DNA: TGTGCCAGCTCACCTACTCCCAATAGTGCCGAGCAGTACTTC. It codes for CASSPTPNSAEQYF.

This chain uses TRBV7-6 with TRBJ2-1, with 9 bases lining up with TRBD1. V lost 5 bases to trimming and J lost 12 bases; unmatched junction nucleotides: 11. CDR1 is SGHVS, CDR2 FNYEAQ, per germline. The CDR3 sequence is 14 residues long. For the CDR3, the DNA is TGTGCCAGCAGCCCCCCGGGACAGGGAAGGGTGCAGTTCTTC. It is translated as CASSPPGQGRVQFF.

In this sample, this clone turned up once. V is TRBV10-3 and J is TRBJ1-1; possibly TRBD1 for D (5 bases). The germline V gene has CDR1 ENHRY and CDR2 SYGVKD. Deletions cut 4 bases from V and 2 bases from J, with 11 bases between. CDR3 size: 14 residues. This CDR3 reads CAISGPGGNTEAFF. The CDR3 DNA reads as TGTGCCATCAGTGGCCCGGGGGGAAACACTGAAGCTTTCTTT.

The genes are TRBV5-1 and TRBJ1-6, with a tentative D call TRBD1 (5 bases). Germline-derived CDR1 and CDR2 are SGHRS and YFSETQ. CDR3 length equals 12 residues. The V gene lost 4 bases and the J gene lost 11 bases, with 10 bases spanning the gap. The CDR3 sequence is CASSVGAPPLHF. The CDR3, as DNA: TGCGCCAGCAGCGTAGGGGCACCACCCCTCCACTTT.

This clone was seen a few times. One junction end does not reproduce the germline sequence, and a read error may be involved. CDR3 loop: CASSVTGSYRHF. DNA of the CDR3: TGTGCCAGCAGCGTTACAGGCTCCTATCGGCACTTC. The V gene is TRBV5-6, the J gene TRBJ2-4, with D perhaps matching TRBD1 (5 bases). In germline, CDR1 is SGHDT, CDR2 YYEEEE. The CDR3 totals 12 residues. Filled out from reference TRBV5-6 and TRBJ2-4, the complete variable domain reads DAGVTQSPTHLIKTRGQQVTLRCSPKSGHDTVSWYQQALGQGPQFIFQYYEEEERQRGNFPDRFSGHQFPNYSSELNVNALLLGDSALYLCASSVTGSYRHFGAGTRLSVL.

This clone occurred once. CDR3 protein: CASSSRGGLGNEQFF. Written as DNA, the CDR3 is TGTGCCAGCAGCTCGCGGGGGGGCCTCGGCAATGAGCAGTTCTTC. The gene calls are TRBV7-2 and TRBJ2-1, with TRBD2 identical over 9 bases. The CDR3 runs 15 residues. Germline V CDR1 and CDR2: SGHTA, FQGNSA. Trimming at V came to 4 bases and at J to 6 bases, leaving 7 bases not matched to a gene.

The V call is TRBV5-1, the J call TRBJ2-1; 12 bases fit TRBD2. There are 16 residues in the CDR3. After removal of 0 bases from V and 4 bases from J, the junction contained 2 bases not matched to a gene. Per the germline V gene, CDR1 is SGHRS and CDR2 is YFSETQ. This CDR3 reads CASSLAGLAGYNEQFF. As DNA, the CDR3 is TGCGCCAGCAGCTTGGCCGGACTAGCGGGGTACAATGAGCAGTTCTTC. The full variable domain, rest sourced from reference TRBV5-1 and TRBJ2-1, is KAGVTQTPRYLIKTRGQQVTLSCSPISGHRSVSWYQQTPGQGLQFLFEYFSETQRNKGNFPGRFSGRQFSNSRSEMNVSTLELGDSALYLCASSLAGLAGYNEQFFGPGTRLTVL.

The chain employs TRBV11-2 and TRBJ2-7, with 8 bases that match TRBD2. Germline V gene data show CDR1 as SGHAT and CDR2 as FQNNGV. This CDR3 has 14 amino acids. Losses at the gene ends were 4 bases for V and 3 bases for J; bases not matched to a gene: 5. The CDR3 DNA is TGTGCCAGCAGCTCAGGGACTAGGGGCTACGAGCAGTACTTC. Translation: CASSSGTRGYEQYF.

The chain combines TRBV6-1 with TRBJ2-1, with TRBD2 identical over 10 bases. Germline values: CDR1 MNHNS, CDR2 SASEGT. The CDR3 spans 14 residues. V lost 3 bases to trimming and J lost 15 bases; unmatched junction nucleotides: 11. The CDR3 DNA follows: TGTGCCAGCAGTGAGGTAGCGGGGGGCCCAACGCGGTTCTTC. Its translation: CASSEVAGGPTRFF.

This rearrangement joins TRBV7-3 to TRBJ2-2; D remains unclear. The CDR3 spans 13 residues. Germline CDR1 SGHTA, CDR2 FQGTGA. V lost 4 bases to trimming and J lost 4 bases, with 7 bases between them. Written as DNA, the CDR3 is TGTGCCAGCAGCTCGTATAGCACCGGGGAGCTGTTTTTT. This translates into CASSSYSTGELFF. Full variable domain (outside the CDR3, taken from reference TRBV7-3 and TRBJ2-2): GAGVSQTPSNKVTEKGKYVELRCDPISGHTALYWYRQSLGQGPEFLIYFQGTGAADDSGLPNDRFFAVRPEGSVSTLKIQRTERGDSAVYLCASSSYSTGELFFGEGSRLTVL.